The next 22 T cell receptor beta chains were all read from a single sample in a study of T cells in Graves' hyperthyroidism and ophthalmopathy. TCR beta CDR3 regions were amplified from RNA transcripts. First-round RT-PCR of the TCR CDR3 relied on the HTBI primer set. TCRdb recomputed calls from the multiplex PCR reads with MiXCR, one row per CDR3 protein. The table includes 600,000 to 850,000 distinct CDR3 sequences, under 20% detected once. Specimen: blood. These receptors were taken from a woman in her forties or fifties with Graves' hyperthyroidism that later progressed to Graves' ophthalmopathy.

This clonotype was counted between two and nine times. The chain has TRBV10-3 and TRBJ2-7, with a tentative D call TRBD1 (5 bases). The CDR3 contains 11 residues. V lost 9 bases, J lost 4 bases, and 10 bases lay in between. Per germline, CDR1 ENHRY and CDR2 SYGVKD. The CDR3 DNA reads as TGTGCCATAAGCCAGGGTTACGAGCAGTACTTC. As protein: CAISQGYEQYF.

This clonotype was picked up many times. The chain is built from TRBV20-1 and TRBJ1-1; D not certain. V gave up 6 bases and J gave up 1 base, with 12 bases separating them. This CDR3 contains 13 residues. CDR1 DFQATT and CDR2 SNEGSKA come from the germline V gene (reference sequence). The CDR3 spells CSAEKQTNTEAFF. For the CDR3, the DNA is TGCAGTGCCGAGAAACAGACGAACACTGAAGCTTTCTTT.

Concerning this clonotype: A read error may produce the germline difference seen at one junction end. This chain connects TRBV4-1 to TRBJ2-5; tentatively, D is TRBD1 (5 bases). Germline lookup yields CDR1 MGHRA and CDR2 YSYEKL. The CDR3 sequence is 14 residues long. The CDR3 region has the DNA TGCGCCAGCAGCCAAGTTGTGGGGCCGGAGACCCGGTACTTC. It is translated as CASSQVVGPETRYF.

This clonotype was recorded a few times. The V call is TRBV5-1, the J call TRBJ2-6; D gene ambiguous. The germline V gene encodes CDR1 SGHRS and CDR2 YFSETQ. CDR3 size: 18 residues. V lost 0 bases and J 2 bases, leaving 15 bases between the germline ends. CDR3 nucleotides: TGCGCCAGCAGCTTGGGGCCAAGGGTTGGCCCTGGGGCCAACGTCCTGACTTTC. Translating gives CASSLGPRVGPGANVLTF.

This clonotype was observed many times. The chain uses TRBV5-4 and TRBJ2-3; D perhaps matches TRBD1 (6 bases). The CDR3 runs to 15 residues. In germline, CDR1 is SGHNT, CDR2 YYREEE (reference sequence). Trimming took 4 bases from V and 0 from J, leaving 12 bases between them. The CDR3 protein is CASSGTLASTDTQYF. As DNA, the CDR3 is TGTGCCAGCAGCGGGACACTCGCCAGCACAGATACGCAGTATTTT.

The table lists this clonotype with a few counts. The CDR3 sequence is CSARAQAEAFF. The CDR3 DNA reads as TGCAGTGCTAGAGCCCAAGCTGAAGCTTTCTTT. The chain carries TRBV20-1 and TRBJ1-1; unclear D gene. V lost 1 base, J lost 6 bases, and 6 bases lay in between. The CDR3 loop spans 11 amino acids. Looked up from germline, CDR1 is DFQATT and CDR2 is SNEGSKA (reference sequence).

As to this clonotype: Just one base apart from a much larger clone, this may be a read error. The CDR3 is CASSLERSPPSQYF. CDR3 nucleotides: TGTGCCAGCAGCTTAGAACGTAGCCCTCCATCGCAGTACTTC. The V call is TRBV11-2, the J call TRBJ2-7; D unclear. The V gene's germline CDR1 is SGHAT and CDR2 FQNNGV. V was cut by 0 bases and J by 9 bases, with 15 bases left in between. The CDR3 spans 14 residues.

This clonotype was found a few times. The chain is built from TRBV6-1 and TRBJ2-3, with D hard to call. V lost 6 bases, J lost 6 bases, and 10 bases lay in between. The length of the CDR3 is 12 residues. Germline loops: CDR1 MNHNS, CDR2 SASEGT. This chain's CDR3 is CASSPVPDTQYF. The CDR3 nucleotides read TGTGCCAGCAGCCCGGTCCCGGATACGCAGTATTTT.

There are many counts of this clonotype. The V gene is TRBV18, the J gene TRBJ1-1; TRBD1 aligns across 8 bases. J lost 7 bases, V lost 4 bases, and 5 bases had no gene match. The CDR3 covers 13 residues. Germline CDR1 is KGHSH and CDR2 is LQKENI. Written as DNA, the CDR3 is TGTGCCAGCTCACAGGCAGGGACAGGTGAAGCTTTCTTT. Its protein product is CASSQAGTGEAFF.

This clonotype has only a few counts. The CDR3 nucleotides read TGTGCCAGTGTGGGAGCCTACACCGGGGAGCTGTTTTTT. It specifies CASVGAYTGELFF. This chain uses TRBV7-9 with TRBJ2-2; TRBD2 might be the D (5 bases). The CDR3 has 13 amino acids. CDR1 is SEHNR and CDR2 is FQNEAQ in the germline V gene (reference sequence). V gave up 9 bases and J gave up 3 bases, with 11 bases separating them.

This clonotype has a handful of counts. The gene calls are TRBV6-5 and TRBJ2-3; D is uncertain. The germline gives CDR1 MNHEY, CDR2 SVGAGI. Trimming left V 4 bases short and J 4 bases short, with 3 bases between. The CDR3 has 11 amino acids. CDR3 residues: CASSWPDTQYF. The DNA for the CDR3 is TGTGCCAGCAGTTGGCCAGATACGCAGTATTTT.

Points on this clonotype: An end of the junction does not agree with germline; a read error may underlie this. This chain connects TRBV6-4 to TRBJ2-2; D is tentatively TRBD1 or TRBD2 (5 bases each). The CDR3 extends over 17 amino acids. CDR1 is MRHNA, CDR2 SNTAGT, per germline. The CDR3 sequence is CASSYSGPRADTGELFF. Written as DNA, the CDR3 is TGTGCCAGCAGTTACTCGGGGCCTAGAGCGGACACCGGGGAGCTGTTTTTT.

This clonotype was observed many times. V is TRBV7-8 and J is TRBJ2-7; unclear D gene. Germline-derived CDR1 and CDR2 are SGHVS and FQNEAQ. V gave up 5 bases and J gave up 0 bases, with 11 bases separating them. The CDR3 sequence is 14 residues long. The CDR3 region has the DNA TGTGCCAGCAGCCAATTTTACAGCTCCTACGAGCAGTACTTC. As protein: CASSQFYSSYEQYF.

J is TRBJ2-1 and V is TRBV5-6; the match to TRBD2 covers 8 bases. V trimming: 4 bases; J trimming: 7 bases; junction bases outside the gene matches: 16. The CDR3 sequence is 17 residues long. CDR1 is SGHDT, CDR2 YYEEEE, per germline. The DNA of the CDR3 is TGTGCCAGCAGCCGGGTAGCCGGGGGGGCCTGGGGTAATGAGCAGTTCTTC. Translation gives CASSRVAGGAWGNEQFF.

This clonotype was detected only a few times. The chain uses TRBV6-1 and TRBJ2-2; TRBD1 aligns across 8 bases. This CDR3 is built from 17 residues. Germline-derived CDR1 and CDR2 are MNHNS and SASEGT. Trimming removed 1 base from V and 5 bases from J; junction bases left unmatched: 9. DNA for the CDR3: TGTGCCAGCAGTGAAGACCCCCAGGGGGCTCGGACCGGGGAGCTGTTTTTT. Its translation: CASSEDPQGARTGELFF.

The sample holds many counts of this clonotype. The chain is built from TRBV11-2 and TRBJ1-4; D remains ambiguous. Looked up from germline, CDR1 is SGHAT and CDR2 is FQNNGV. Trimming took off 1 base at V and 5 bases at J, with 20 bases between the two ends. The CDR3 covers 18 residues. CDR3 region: CASSLAFRVLAENEKLFF. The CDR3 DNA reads TGTGCCAGCAGCTTAGCTTTTCGGGTTCTGGCAGAGAATGAAAAACTGTTTTTT.

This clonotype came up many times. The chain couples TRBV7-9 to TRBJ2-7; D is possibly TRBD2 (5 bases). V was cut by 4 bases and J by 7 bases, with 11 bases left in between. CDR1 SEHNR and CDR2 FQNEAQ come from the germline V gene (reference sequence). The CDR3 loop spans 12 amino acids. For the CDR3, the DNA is TGTGCCAGCAGCTCCCGGACTTTAGAGCAGTACTTC. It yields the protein CASSSRTLEQYF.

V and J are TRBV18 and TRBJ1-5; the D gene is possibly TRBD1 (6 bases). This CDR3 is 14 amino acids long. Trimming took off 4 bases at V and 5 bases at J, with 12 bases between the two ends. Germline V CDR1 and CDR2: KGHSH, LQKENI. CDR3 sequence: CASSQQGLDQPQHF. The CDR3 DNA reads TGTGCCAGCTCACAACAGGGATTGGATCAGCCCCAGCATTTT.

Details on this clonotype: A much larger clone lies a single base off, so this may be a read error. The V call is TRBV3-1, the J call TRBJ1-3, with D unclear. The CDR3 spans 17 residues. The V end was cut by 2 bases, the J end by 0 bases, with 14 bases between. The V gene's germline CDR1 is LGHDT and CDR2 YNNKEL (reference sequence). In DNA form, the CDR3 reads TGTGCCAGCAGCCAACCCCATACCGGCCGCTCTGGAAACACCATATATTTT. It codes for CASSQPHTGRSGNTIYF. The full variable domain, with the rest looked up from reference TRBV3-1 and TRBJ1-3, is DTAVSQTPKYLVTQMGNDKSIKCEQNLGHDTMYWYKQDSKKFLKIMFSYNNKELIINETVPNRFSPKSPDKAHLNLHINSLELGDSAVYFCASSQPHTGRSGNTIYFGEGSWLTVV.

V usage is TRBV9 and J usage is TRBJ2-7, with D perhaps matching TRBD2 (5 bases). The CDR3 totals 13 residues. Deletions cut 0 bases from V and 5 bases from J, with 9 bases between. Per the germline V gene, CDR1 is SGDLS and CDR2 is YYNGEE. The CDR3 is CASSVVGGNEQYF. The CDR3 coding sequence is TGTGCCAGCAGCGTAGTCGGAGGTAACGAGCAGTACTTC.

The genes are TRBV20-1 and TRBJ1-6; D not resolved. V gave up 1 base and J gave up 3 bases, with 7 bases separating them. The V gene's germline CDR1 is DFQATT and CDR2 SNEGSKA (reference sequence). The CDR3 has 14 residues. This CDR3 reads CSARGRDYNSPLHF. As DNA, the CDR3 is TGCAGTGCTAGAGGCCGGGACTATAATTCACCCCTCCACTTT.

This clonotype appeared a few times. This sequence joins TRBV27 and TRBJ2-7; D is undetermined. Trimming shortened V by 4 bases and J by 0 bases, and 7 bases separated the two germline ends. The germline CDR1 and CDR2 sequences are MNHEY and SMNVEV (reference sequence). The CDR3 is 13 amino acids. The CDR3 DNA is TGTGCCAGCAGTTATCGAGTCTCCTACGAGCAGTACTTC. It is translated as CASSYRVSYEQYF.